This T cell receptor beta chain is drawn from a study of identifying expanded T cells in peripheral blood. General study points: Over approximately two and four weeks, about 15 and 19 clones changed, versus approximately 1.1 between replicates. Across healthy donors, higher total template counts meant significantly greater roughly 2-week count variance.

A remark on this clone: No antigen is known for it.

J was trimmed by 5 bases and V by 4 bases; bases with no gene match: 7. CDR3 length equals 14 residues. Germline values: CDR1 MNHEY, CDR2 SMNVEV (reference sequence). Sequenced by immunoSEQ multiplex PCR; TCRdb stores in-frame clones only, minus some. The table shows around 47,000 clones, with roughly 82% occurring only once. The chain combines TRBV27 with TRBJ2-5; the match to TRBD2 covers 7 bases. The clonotype was recovered from a person aged 18-70 years in good health. Sequenced material: blood. As DNA, the CDR3 is TGTGCCAGCAGTTCAAAGCGGGGTCCTGAGACCCAGTACTTC. This sequence encodes CASSSKRGPETQYF.